Listed below are T cell receptor beta chains from one sample, sequenced in a study of blood T cell repertoires in COVID-19. Assay: immunoSEQ multiplex PCR; the TCRdb copy retains only in-frame clones and omits some. The sample has about 440,000 clones, about 90% seen once. The material sequenced was PBMCs or T cells enriched from blood (not recorded which). These receptors were collected from a woman younger than 35 with acute COVID-19. Each CDR3 is given with its conserved first and last residue. A D gene is named only where the DNA matches it firmly. Size tells how often a clone was seen (once, few, many) or the class of an expanded clone, and some rows leave it out.

V gene	J gene	D gene	clone size	CDR3 DNA	CDR3 protein
TRBV4-2	TRBJ2-7	-	-	TGTGCCAGCAGCCAAGTATCGACAGCCTATTCGTTGTCCGAGCAGTACTTC	CASSQVSTAYSLSEQYF
TRBV2	TRBJ2-5	TRBD2	-	TGTGCCAGCAGTAGACTAGCGGGGACCCAAGAGACCCAGTACTTC	CASSRLAGTQETQYF
TRBV11-2	TRBJ2-7	-	-	TGTGCCAGCAGACAGGGAACCTACGAGCAGTACTTC	CASRQGTYEQYF
TRBV5-1	TRBJ1-2	-	-	TGCGCCAGCAGCCCCATCGGGAGAGACTATGGCTACACCTTC	CASSPIGRDYGYTF
TRBV19	TRBJ1-1	-	-	TGTGCCAGTGTATTTAGACGAACGAGCCTGGGGCACACTGAAGCTTTCTTT	CASVFRRTSLGHTEAFF
TRBV5-6	TRBJ2-3	-	-	TGTGCCAGCAGCTTAATGGCGGGGATAGATACGCAGTATTTT	CASSLMAGIDTQYF
TRBV7-8	TRBJ1-6	-	once	TGTGCCAGCAGCCTACAGACCTATAATTCACCCCTCCACTTT	CASSLQTYNSPLHF
TRBV19	TRBJ1-1	TRBD1	-	TGTGCCAGTAGTATGCACCTGACAGGGTTAAACACTGAAGCTTTCTTT	CASSMHLTGLNTEAFF
TRBV5-1	TRBJ1-6	TRBD1	-	TGCGCCAGCAGCCTCTCACAGGGGGTTCGGGATTCACCCCTCCACTTT	CASSLSQGVRDSPLHF
TRBV2	TRBJ1-2	TRBD1	-	TGTGCCAGCAGTGGGGCTAGGGACAGGAAAATCTATGGCTACACCTTC	CASSGARDRKIYGYTF
TRBV7-9	TRBJ2-3	TRBD2	-	TGTGCCAGCAGCTTAGTTGTAGCGGGACTCACAGATACGCAGTATTTT	CASSLVVAGLTDTQYF
TRBV2	TRBJ2-5	-	-	TGTGCCAGCAGTGGAGGAGCGGCCCAGTACTTC	CASSGGAAQYF
TRBV6-5	TRBJ1-6	TRBD1	-	TGTGCCAGCAGCGCCCTTGACAGGGGTTATTCACCCCTCCACTTT	CASSALDRGYSPLHF
TRBV7-6	TRBJ2-2	TRBD1	-	TGTGCCAGCAGCTTAGGGACAGGGAGTACCGGGGAGCTGTTTTTT	CASSLGTGSTGELFF
TRBV7-9	TRBJ2-4	TRBD2	-	TGTGCCAGCAGCCGGACTAGCGGACTAGCCAAAAACATTCAGTACTTC	CASSRTSGLAKNIQYF
TRBV7-3	TRBJ2-3	-	-	TGTGCCAGCAGCTCCAACCCGAGCCCGACAGATACGCAGTATTTT	CASSSNPSPTDTQYF
TRBV10-3	TRBJ2-7	-	-	TGTGCCATCAGTTTGACAGGCGCCTACGAGCAGTACTTC	CAISLTGAYEQYF
TRBV7-9	TRBJ1-1	-	-	TGTGCCAGCCTCGACCGGGTAACGAACACTGAAGCTTTCTTT	CASLDRVTNTEAFF
TRBV19	TRBJ2-7	-	-	TGTGCCAGTAGTATGGGATGGGGCAGCTACGAGCAGTACTTC	CASSMGWGSYEQYF
TRBV18	TRBJ2-7	-	once	TGTGCCAGCTCACCAAATGACGGGTACGAGCAGTACTTC	CASSPNDGYEQYF
TRBV7-9	TRBJ1-1	-	-	TGTGCCAGCAGCCCACCGGGACAGAACACTGAAGCTTTCTTT	CASSPPGQNTEAFF
TRBV7-2	TRBJ1-6	TRBD1	few	TGTGCCAGCAGCCTCTCAGGGGGCGGATCACCCCTCCACTTT	CASSLSGGGSPLHF
TRBV7-2	TRBJ2-3	TRBD2	-	TGTGCCAGCAGCTTACCCGGGCGGGAGAGTTATGATACGCAGTATTTT	CASSLPGRESYDTQYF
TRBV7-8	TRBJ2-7	-	-	TGTGCCAGCAGTCGACGGACTTCCTACGAGCAGTACTTC	CASSRRTSYEQYF
TRBV3-1/TRBV3-2	TRBJ1-2	TRBD1	-	TGTGCCAGCAGCCAAGCGGGACAGTCCTATGGCTACACCTTC	CASSQAGQSYGYTF
TRBV19	TRBJ2-3	-	-	TGTGCCAGTAAGGTGACGGGAGTCACCGATACGCAGTATTTT	CASKVTGVTDTQYF
TRBV19	TRBJ1-2	-	-	TGTGCCAGTAGTATAGAGGGTTCGTCAGGGGATGGCTACACCTTC	CASSIEGSSGDGYTF
TRBV7-9	TRBJ2-5	-	-	TGTGCCAGCAGCTTAGTCGGGGGACTGGAAGAGACCCAGTACTTC	CASSLVGGLEETQYF
TRBV3-1/TRBV3-2	TRBJ1-1	-	-	TGTGCCAGCAGCCAAGTACTAGGGGGCACTGAAGCTTTCTTT	CASSQVLGGTEAFF
TRBV11-2	TRBJ2-2	TRBD1	-	TGTGCCAGCAGCATCGGACAGGGTCATCCCGGGGAGCTGTTTTTT	CASSIGQGHPGELFF
TRBV10-1	TRBJ2-3	TRBD1	-	TGCGCCAGCAGTTCCCGGGACAGGGGGAATACGCAGTATTTT	CASSSRDRGNTQYF
TRBV5-1	TRBJ1-2	-	-	TGCGCCAGCAGCTTGGGGCCAGAGACGGGGGACTATGGCTACACCTTC	CASSLGPETGDYGYTF
TRBV18	TRBJ1-3	-	-	TGTGCCAGCTCCCCGACAGGCTCTGGAAACACCATATATTTT	CASSPTGSGNTIYF
TRBV5-5	TRBJ2-7	TRBD1	many	TGTGCCAGCAGCTGGGAAAGGGACAGAACCTACGAGCAGTACTTC	CASSWERDRTYEQYF
TRBV18	TRBJ2-3	-	-	TGTGCCAGCTCACCGGCCAGTAGCACAGATACGCAGTATTTT	CASSPASSTDTQYF
TRBV10-3	TRBJ1-5	TRBD1	-	TGTGCCACAGGACAGGGGACTCAGCCCCAGCATTTT	CATGQGTQPQHF
TRBV19	TRBJ2-1	TRBD2	-	TGTGCCAGTAGCACCACCCGGACTAGCGGGAGGGGCGATGAGCAGTTCTTC	CASSTTRTSGRGDEQFF
TRBV10-2	TRBJ1-1	-	-	TGCGCCAGCAGTGTACAGGGTGCCACTGAAGCTTTCTTT	CASSVQGATEAFF
TRBV5-8	TRBJ2-7	TRBD1	-	TGTGCCAGCGGCGTCGACAGGGCCGGATACGAGCAGTACTTC	CASGVDRAGYEQYF
TRBV6-2/TRBV6-3	TRBJ2-4	-	-	TGTGCCAGCAGTTTTACAAGACTAGGTCAAGGGGAGAGGGCCAAAAACATTCAGTACTTC	CASSFTRLGQGERAKNIQYF
TRBV19	TRBJ1-5	TRBD1	once	TGTGCCAGTAGCAGTGGACAGGGAACGTATAGCAATCAGCCCCAGCATTTT	CASSSGQGTYSNQPQHF
TRBV10-3	TRBJ2-1	TRBD1	-	TGTGCCATCAGTGAGTTACAGGGGTCCTACAATGAGCAGTTCTTC	CAISELQGSYNEQFF
TRBV12-5	TRBJ2-5	-	once	TGTGCTAGTGGTCAAACCAGGGGTCCCCAAGAGACCCAGTACTTC	CASGQTRGPQETQYF
TRBV9	TRBJ2-2	-	-	TGTGCCAGCAGCGTAGACGGCGGGGAGCTGTTTTTT	CASSVDGGELFF
TRBV5-1	TRBJ1-1	-	-	TGCGCCAGCAGCTCTGTGACAGGCTCGGTCACTGAAGCTTTCTTT	CASSSVTGSVTEAFF
TRBV7-9	TRBJ1-2	TRBD1	once	TGTGCCAGCAGCTTAGTTGGGGTACAGGGGTATGGCTACACCTTC	CASSLVGVQGYGYTF
TRBV6-6	TRBJ2-7	-	-	TGTGCCAGCAGGGGGGGACAGAACTCCTACGAGCAGTACTTC	CASRGGQNSYEQYF
TRBV30	TRBJ2-1	TRBD1	-	TGTGCCTGGAGGTGGGACAGGGCGGAGGAGTTCTTC	CAWRWDRAEEFF
TRBV19	TRBJ2-5	-	-	TGTGCCAGTAGTATATATGGGGGGCAAGAGACCCAGTACTTC	CASSIYGGQETQYF
TRBV27	TRBJ2-7	TRBD2	-	TGTGCCAGCAGTCCAGAGTTCGAGACTAGCGGCTACGAGCAGTACTTC	CASSPEFETSGYEQYF
TRBV5-1	TRBJ1-3	-	-	TGCGCCAGCAGCTTAAGGCGGGACTCTGGAAACACCATATATTTT	CASSLRRDSGNTIYF
TRBV5-6	TRBJ1-5	-	-	TGTGCCAGCAGCTTGGGTGAGCAGCCCCAGCATTTT	CASSLGEQPQHF
TRBV6-5	TRBJ1-5	TRBD1	-	TGTGCCAGCAGTAGGACAGGGGTAGGCAATCAGCCCCAGCATTTT	CASSRTGVGNQPQHF
TRBV30	TRBJ2-1	TRBD1	-	TGTGCCTGGAGTCTCAACGCCCCGGGACAGGGTTCCGACAATGAGCAGTTCTTC	CAWSLNAPGQGSDNEQFF
TRBV7-2	TRBJ2-5	TRBD2	-	TGTGCCAGCAGCTTAGATGTGGGGACTATCGGGGAGACCCAGTACTTC	CASSLDVGTIGETQYF